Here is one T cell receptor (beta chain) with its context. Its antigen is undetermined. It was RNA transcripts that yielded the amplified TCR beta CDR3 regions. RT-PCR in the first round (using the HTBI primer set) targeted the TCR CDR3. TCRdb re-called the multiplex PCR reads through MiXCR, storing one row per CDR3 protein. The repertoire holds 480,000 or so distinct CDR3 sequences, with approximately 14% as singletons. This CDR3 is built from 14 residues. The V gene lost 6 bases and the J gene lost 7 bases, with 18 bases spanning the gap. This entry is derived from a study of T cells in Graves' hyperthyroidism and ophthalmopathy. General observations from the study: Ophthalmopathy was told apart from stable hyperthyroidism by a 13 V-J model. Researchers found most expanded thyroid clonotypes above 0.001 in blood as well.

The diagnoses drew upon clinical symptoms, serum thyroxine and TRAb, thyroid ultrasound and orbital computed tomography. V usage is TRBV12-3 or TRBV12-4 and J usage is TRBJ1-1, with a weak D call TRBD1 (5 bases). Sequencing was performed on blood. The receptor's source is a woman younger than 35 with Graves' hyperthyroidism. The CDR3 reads CASSVAGTGLEAFF. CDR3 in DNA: TGTGCCAGCAGCGTAGCCGGCACAGGACTTGAAGCTTTCTTT.